This T cell receptor beta chain emerged from a study of T cell clusters in autoimmune cytopenias (dated by TCRdb to the late 2010s). Study-level background: A median TRB sequencing depth of about 50,000 reads per sample was reached, and a median of around 2,500 distinct TRB clonotypes per sample was obtained. TRB and IGH repertoires from peripheral blood were sequenced in autoimmune cytopenia patients at active disease and during treatment follow-up, with healthy, CLL and autoimmune hepatitis controls included alongside. The study was designed to test whether a disease-specific immune repertoire signature usable as a blood-based biomarker is carried by autoimmune cytopenia patients.

This clonotype is medium-sized (0.01 to 0.1%) by its frequency; no count is available. Its antigen remains undetermined. The investigation overall reported the following: TRB repertoire shifts, with less even repertoires in secondary cytopenia and CLL, mostly reflected lymphoma bias rather than autoimmunity. GLIPH suggested that primary autoimmune cytopenia patients lacked physiological T cell clusters: some 55 clusters were exclusive to healthy donors versus 17 exclusive to patients. The T cell clusters were defined only in silico, and the functional role of the clusters still needed to be validated experimentally. The cluster-lack signature was not observed for secondary cytopenia versus CLL, as the signature was apparently masked by the dominant lymphoma-associated repertoire. Healthy donors showed about 3-fold more exclusive TRB clusters than active autoimmune hepatitis patients, consistent with an autoimmunity-wide signature.

Multiplex PCR with a touch-down protocol amplified TRB rearrangements, with the TRB-A and TRB-B primer pools combined in a single tube. Two consecutive PCR reactions with Phusion HS II polymerase added Illumina adapters and sample indices to the amplicons. The amplicons were purified from gel with the NucleoSpin Gel and PCR Clean-up kit, after which the amplicons were quantified by Qubit and checked for quality on an Agilent 2100 Bioanalyzer. Sequencing of the libraries was done on an Illumina MiSeq with paired-end, single-indexed, 600-cycle runs. The authors' analysis ran thus. MiXCR version 2.1.12, together with the default MiXCR reference library, was used to align and assemble the TRB reads. A clone was defined by each unique CDR3 nucleotide sequence, and analysis was restricted to productive sequences with at least two reads. Alpha-parameterized diversity profiles (alpha 0 to 5), including the Shannon (alpha 1) and Simpson (alpha 2) indices, were computed with an R script to assess repertoire diversity. The tcR package was used to compute combinatorial TRB VJ usage, and cohorts were compared on this usage by principal component analysis with ade4. Using GLIPH, TCRbeta CDR3s were clustered on pairs of cohorts matched for age and read depth, and a Wilcoxon test was used to compare cluster frequencies. One entry per CDR3 protein sequence results from the TCRdb reprocessing of the reads, with DNA left out. TCRdb, not the original authors, processed these V and J calls. The sample's table covers approximately 1,800 distinct CDR3 sequences. About 6.2% of the sample is in the top ten clones.

The CDR3 contains 15 residues, cysteine and phenylalanine counted. No DNA sequence was recorded. From a lookup of the germline V gene, CDR1 and CDR2 are MNHNS and SASEGT. Each sample's TRB amplification started from around 0.25 ug of peripheral blood genomic DNA, which corresponds to 38,000 or so genome equivalents. Material: peripheral blood. The receptor chain draws on TRBV6-1 and TRBJ2-2; without DNA, the TCRdb call of TRBD2 cannot be checked. The receptor was derived from a human donor with an autoimmune cytopenia or autoimmune hepatitis (not recorded which). CDR3 sequence: CASSEIGTDSGELFF.